This T cell receptor (beta chain) was identified in a study of blood T cell repertoires in COVID-19. Study-wide context: COVID-19 samples collected from the United States, Italy and Spain covered acute and convalescent phases.

How the authors handled the data: Quantification of nucleated cells was approximated via reference gene primer amplification. Only in-frame clones appear in the TCRdb table, and some are missing; sequencing was by immunoSEQ multiplex PCR. V and J calls and clone size are as listed in that table; D and trimming were resolved from the DNA. Of about 230,000 clones listed, approximately 84% are singletons. This CDR3 has 13 residues. The sample holds a few counts of this clone. The chain uses TRBV21-1 and TRBJ1-6. TRBV21-1 represents a pseudogene. The clonotype was recovered from a man aged 45-60 years with active or convalescent COVID-19. The specimen sequenced was peripheral blood. This CDR3 reads CASSKTRNSPLHF. CDR3 nucleotide sequence: TGTGCCAGCAGCAAGACTCGGAATTCACCCCTCCACTTT.